Listed here are 22 T cell receptor beta chains from one sample, sequenced in a study of blood T cells in healthy people across ages. Sample-barcoded 5' priming and a J-beta primer mix drove a second PCR of about 6 to 12 cycles. TCRdb passed the 5' RACE reads through MiXCR, listing each CDR3 protein once. The sample holds about 1.1 million distinct CDR3 sequences, 30% to 40% seen once. Sequenced sample: blood. The receptors were sampled from a man aged 18 to 29 in good health.

The chain uses TRBV7-8 and TRBJ1-2, with a tentative D call TRBD1 (5 bases). CDR3 length: 15 residues. In germline, CDR1 is SGHVS, CDR2 FQNEAQ. V was shortened by 1 base and J by 6 bases, with 15 bases between the two germline ends. The CDR3, as DNA: TGTGCCAGCAGCTTAGATTTTAGGTCAGGGAATGGCTACACCTTC. It is translated as CASSLDFRSGNGYTF. Using reference TRBV7-8 and TRBJ1-2 for the parts outside the CDR3, the full variable domain is GAGVSQSPRYKVAKRGQDVALRCDPISGHVSLFWYQQALGQGPEFLTYFQNEAQLDKSGLPSDRFFAERPEGSVSTLKIQRTQQEDSAVYLCASSLDFRSGNGYTFGSGTRLTVV.

The genes are TRBV6-6 and TRBJ2-1; D call uncertain. This CDR3 region has 12 residues. Germline V gives CDR1 MNHNY, CDR2 SVGAGI (reference sequence). Trimming shortened V by 3 bases and J by 10 bases, and 10 bases separated the two germline ends. The CDR3 here is CASSYLDYEQFF. CDR3 nucleotides: TGTGCCAGCAGTTATCTTGATTACGAGCAGTTCTTC.

This clonotype has a handful of counts. The V and J genes are TRBV12-3 or TRBV12-4 and TRBJ1-1, with D hard to call. V was cut by 3 bases and J by 1 base, with 9 bases left in between. The CDR3 has 14 residues. The CDR3, as DNA: TGTGCCAGCAGTTTTGAAGCCTCGAACACTGAAGCTTTCTTT. This sequence encodes CASSFEASNTEAFF.

CDR3 loop: CASSSASVLGNTIYF. CDR3 DNA: TGTGCCAGCAGTTCTGCCAGCGTTCTGGGAAACACCATATATTTT. The chain has TRBV6-5 and TRBJ1-3; D ambiguous. This CDR3 is built from 15 residues. V was clipped by 4 bases and J by 4 bases, with 14 bases between them. The germline V gene has CDR1 MNHEY and CDR2 SVGAGI.

This clonotype has ten or more counts. The chain employs TRBV29-1 and TRBJ1-2; D is uncertain. V lost 3 bases and J 5 bases, leaving 10 bases between the germline ends. Germline V lookup: CDR1 SQVTM, CDR2 ANQGSEA. The CDR3 is 12 residues long. CDR3 amino acids: CSVERRLYGYTF. CDR3 coding DNA: TGCAGCGTTGAGAGGCGCCTTTATGGCTACACCTTC. The full variable domain, its missing parts supplied by reference TRBV29-1 and TRBJ1-2, is SAVISQKPSRDICQRGTSLTIQCQVDSQVTMMFWYRQQPGQSLTLIATANQGSEATYESGFVIDKFPISRPNLTFSTLTVSNMSPEDSSIYLCSVERRLYGYTFGSGTRLTVV.

This clonotype was detected ten times or more. The genes are TRBV12-5 and TRBJ2-7; D is perhaps TRBD1 (6 bases). Trimming took off 3 bases at V and 1 base at J, with 7 bases between the two ends. This CDR3 is 13 amino acids long. Germline CDR1 is LGHNT and CDR2 is FRNRAP. CDR3 nucleotides: TGTGCTAGTGGTTTAGGGGGATCCTACGAGCAGTACTTC. It yields the protein CASGLGGSYEQYF.

This clonotype was seen a handful of times. CDR3 sequence: CASSFNIQNTEAFF. In nucleotides, the CDR3 is TGCGCCAGCAGCTTTAACATCCAAAACACTGAAGCTTTCTTT. This chain links TRBV5-1 with TRBJ1-1; no clear D gene. V was clipped by 2 bases and J by 2 bases, with 10 bases between them. The CDR3 is 14 amino acids. Germline loops: CDR1 SGHRS, CDR2 YFSETQ.

This clonotype was detected a few times. The chain recombines TRBV2 with TRBJ1-2, with D perhaps matching TRBD1 (5 bases). V lost 0 bases to trimming and J lost 7 bases, with 9 bases between them. CDR1 SNHLY and CDR2 FYNNEI come from the germline V gene. The length of the CDR3 is 13 residues. The DNA of the CDR3 is TGTGCCAGCAGTGAAGCCAGGGCTCCTGGCTACACCTTC. Its translation: CASSEARAPGYTF.

This chain connects TRBV7-9 to TRBJ1-2; weak D call: TRBD1 (6 bases). V lost 5 bases and J 5 bases, leaving 15 bases between the germline ends. Germline values: CDR1 SEHNR, CDR2 FQNEAQ (reference sequence). The CDR3 is 14 residues long. The CDR3: CASSQWGAFYGYTF. The CDR3 DNA is TGTGCCAGCAGCCAATGGGGGGCGTTTTATGGCTACACCTTC.

In this sample, this clonotype turned up a few times. The J gene is TRBJ2-7, the V gene TRBV4-3, with 11 bases identical to TRBD2. CDR1 LGHNA and CDR2 YSLEER come from the germline V gene. This CDR3 region has 17 residues. The trim removed 4 bases at V and 3 bases at J, leaving 11 bases unmatched. The CDR3 DNA reads as TGCGCCAGCAGCCCAGCGACTAGCGGGGTACTAGTCTACGAGCAGTACTTC. Translation: CASSPATSGVLVYEQYF.

The rearrangement joins TRBV4-1 to TRBJ2-1; the match to TRBD2 covers 10 bases. The CDR3 is made up of 19 amino acids. J gave up 0 bases and V 4 bases, and 12 bases lay outside the gene matches. In germline, CDR1 is MGHRA, CDR2 YSYEKL. CDR3 sequence reads: CASSLSTSGLPSSYNEQFF. Here the CDR3 DNA reads TGCGCCAGCAGCCTCTCGACTAGCGGGTTGCCGAGCTCCTACAATGAGCAGTTCTTC.

This clonotype has just a few counts. The rearrangement uses TRBV9 and TRBJ2-1, with 14 bases lining up with TRBD2. Germline CDR1 SGDLS, CDR2 YYNGEE. With V trimmed by 0 bases and J by 3 bases, 5 bases remained unmatched. The CDR3 loop spans 18 amino acids. Here the CDR3 DNA reads TGTGCCAGCAGCGTAGGAGGGACTAGCGGGGGAGTCTACAATGAGCAGTTCTTC. Its translation is CASSVGGTSGGVYNEQFF.

With respect to this clonotype: This could be a read error, since a much larger clone is one nucleotide away. J is TRBJ2-1 and V is TRBV4-3; 10 nucleotides align to TRBD2. The end of the DNA aligns better with TRBJ2-7, so the J call may be wrong. CDR3 size: 16 residues. Germline V gives CDR1 LGHNA, CDR2 YSLEER. CDR3 protein: CASSQGTSGSYNEQYF. CDR3 sequence (DNA): TGCGCCAGCAGCCAAGGGACTAGCGGATCCTACAATGAGCAGTACTTC.

The chain uses TRBV29-1 and TRBJ2-5; D may be TRBD1 or TRBD2 (5 bases each). This CDR3 comprises 17 residues. Trimming removed 2 bases at V and 3 bases at J, with 22 bases between. From germline, CDR1 is SQVTM and CDR2 ANQGSEA. The CDR3 region is CSVEQGAPHASKETQYF. CDR3 coding DNA: TGCAGCGTTGAACAGGGAGCCCCCCACGCTTCTAAAGAGACCCAGTACTTC.

This clonotype was seen a few times. The chain joins TRBV7-3 to TRBJ1-1; no clear D. Trimming took off 0 bases at V and 1 base at J, with 9 bases between the two ends. CDR1 and CDR2 (germline): SGHTA, FQGTGA. The CDR3 is made up of 15 amino acids. The CDR3 sequence: CASSLTSGGNTEAFF. CDR3 sequence (DNA): TGTGCCAGCAGCTTAACGTCGGGAGGGAACACTGAAGCTTTCTTT.

The chain recombines TRBV7-9 with TRBJ1-5; D uncertain. The CDR3 has 15 amino acids. Trimming removed 1 base from V and 1 base from J, with 8 bases in between. The germline V gene has CDR1 SEHNR and CDR2 FQNEAQ (reference sequence). CDR3 residues: CASSLEGISNQPQHF. CDR3 nucleotide sequence: TGTGCCAGCAGCTTAGAGGGAATCAGCAATCAGCCCCAGCATTTT.

The chain couples TRBV6-1 to TRBJ2-1; D unresolved. Trimming left V 2 bases short and J 6 bases short, with 14 bases between. Germline-derived CDR1 and CDR2 are MNHNS and SASEGT. The CDR3 sequence is 15 residues long. CDR3 loop: CASSEQGLKGNEQFF. The CDR3 bases are TGTGCCAGCAGTGAACAAGGTCTGAAAGGCAATGAGCAGTTCTTC.

This clonotype was detected a few times. J is TRBJ1-6 and V is TRBV20-1, with D perhaps TRBD1 (5 bases). V lost 3 bases and J 9 bases, leaving 12 bases between the germline ends. The CDR3 has 13 amino acids. Germline V gene lookup returns CDR1 DFQATT and CDR2 SNEGSKA (reference sequence). CDR3 nucleotide sequence: TGCAGTGCTAGCGGCAGGGAAAGTTCACCCCTCCACTTT. Protein product: CSASGRESSPLHF.

This clonotype appeared a few times. The chain has TRBV2 and TRBJ2-1, with D possibly being TRBD2 (5 bases). Germline V lookup: CDR1 SNHLY, CDR2 FYNNEI. CDR3 length: 13 amino acids. The V and J ends lost 3 bases and 9 bases respectively, with 12 bases between them. For the CDR3, the DNA is TGTGCCAGCAGTGAGTCGGTGCGGGCTGAGCAGTTCTTC. Translating it yields CASSESVRAEQFF.

With respect to this clonotype: Being one base from a much bigger clone, this may be a read error. This chain uses TRBV7-2 with TRBJ1-2, with a weak D call TRBD1 (5 bases). The germline V gene has CDR1 SGHTA and CDR2 FQGNSA. The CDR3 length is 13 residues. V was cut by 3 bases and J by 4 bases, with 9 bases left in between. The CDR3 bases are TGTGCCAGCAGCTTCCGGGACGGCTATGGCTACACCTTC. This translates into CASSFRDGYGYTF. Complete variable domain (other parts from reference TRBV7-2 and TRBJ1-2): GAGVSQSPSNKVTEKGKDVELRCDPISGHTALYWYRQSLGQGLEFLIYFQGNSAPDKSGLPSDRFSAERTGGSVSTLTIQRTQQEDSAVYLCASSFRDGYGYTFGSGTRLTVV.

CDR3 residues: CASSFLRTGGALTDTQYF. CDR3 bases: TGTGCCAGCAGTTTCCTCCGGACAGGGGGCGCTTTAACAGATACGCAGTATTTT. J is TRBJ2-3 and V is TRBV27; 11 positions agree with TRBD1. The V gene end was trimmed by 3 bases and the J gene end by 3 bases; junction bases not matched to a gene: 11. CDR3 size: 18 residues. CDR1 and CDR2 from the germline V gene are MNHEY and SMNVEV (reference sequence).

This clonotype was found a few times. This chain links TRBV21-1 with TRBJ1-5; the table's TRBD1 call for D was not verified on the DNA. TRBV21-1 is described as a pseudogene. The CDR3 length is 17 residues. CDR3 sequence: CASSKGRGTDSNQPQHF. The CDR3 DNA reads TGTGCCAGCAGCAAAGGGCGTGGGACGGATAGCAATCAGCCCCAGCATTTT.